This TCR beta chain was sequenced during a study of shared clonotypes between healthy human individuals. The protocol was immunoSEQ multiplex PCR, while the TCRdb copy is restricted to in-frame clones and leaves out a portion. The profile shows about 1.4 million clones, approximately 97% of them singletons. Germline V gene sequence: CDR1 SGHAT, CDR2 FQDESV (reference sequence). CDR3 length: 13 amino acids. Trimming shortened V by 5 bases and J by 5 bases, and 10 bases separated the two germline ends. The sample consisted of naive CD4+ T cells sorted from blood. Subset described: CD45RA+ positively selected. The rearrangement uses TRBV11-1 and TRBJ2-1, with unresolved D. The source is a man aged 25 to 45 in good health. CDR3 region: CASSADSDNEQFF. The CDR3 bases are TGTGCCAGCAGCGCCGACTCGGACAATGAGCAGTTCTTC. Based on the CDR3 plus reference TRBV11-1 and TRBJ2-1, the full variable domain is EAEVAQSPRYKITEKSQAVAFWCDPISGHATLYWYRQILGQGPELLVQFQDESVVDDSQLPKDRFSAERLKGVDSTLKIQPAELGDSAMYLCASSADSDNEQFFGPGTRLTVL.